The sequence of this T cell receptor (beta chain) was determined in a study of cytomegalovirus exposure and HLA in healthy donors. Study-wide points: Later analysis showed TCR association rates varying by HLA locus, highest for DRB1 and lowest for HLA-C. Specific recognition of CMV antigens was confirmed in vitro for a few chains (all CMV-associated). Using the classifier, cytomegalovirus status was reportedly diagnosed with high specificity and sensitivity.

Germline V CDR1 and CDR2: GTSNPN, SVGIG (reference sequence). The length of the CDR3 is 15 residues. The ends were cut back, 1 base at V and 1 base at J, with 11 bases in the middle. To note about this clone: Its antigen remains unknown.

The PCR was carried out with 60 Vbeta primers and 13 Jbeta primers. Clones were read by immunoSEQ multiplex PCR, and TCRdb kept only the in-frame ones, dropping some. In the table there are more than 130,000 clones, about 74% of which are singletons. This TCR came from a woman aged 50 to 60 in good health and CMV-seronegative. The J gene is TRBJ1-5, the V gene TRBV30, with D possibly matching TRBD1 (6 bases). The sequenced sample consisted of PBMCs. The CDR3 loop reads CAWSGGQGSNQPQHF. CDR3 nucleotides: TGTGCCTGGAGTGGGGGGCAGGGGAGCAATCAGCCCCAGCATTTT.